Listed here are 18 T cell receptor beta chains from one sample, sequenced in a study of cytomegalovirus exposure and HLA in healthy donors. The study ran its PCR with 60 Vbeta and 13 Jbeta primers. Clones were sequenced by immunoSEQ multiplex PCR, and TCRdb holds only the in-frame ones, with some missing. The table lists 150,000 to 180,000 clones, 65% to 85% of them singletons. The sequencing input was PBMCs. These receptors were obtained from a man aged 18 to 30 in good health and CMV-seronegative.

The V and J genes are TRBV5-1 and TRBJ2-7; tentatively, D is TRBD1 (6 bases). From germline, CDR1 is SGHRS and CDR2 YFSETQ. Trimming removed 2 bases from V and 9 bases from J, with 12 bases in between. The CDR3 length is 12 residues. The CDR3 loop reads CASSLTGLGQYF. DNA of the CDR3: TGCGCCAGCAGCTTAACAGGGTTGGGGCAGTACTTC.

The rearrangement joins TRBV10-3 to TRBJ2-2; tentative D call: TRBD2 (6 bases). This CDR3 has 16 residues. The V end lost 2 bases, the J end lost 6 bases, and 16 bases lay between the germline ends. Germline CDR1 is ENHRY and CDR2 is SYGVKD. In DNA, the CDR3 is TGTGCCATCAGTGAGATAGGGCGGGGAATCTCCGGGGAGCTGTTTTTT. The encoded protein is CAISEIGRGISGELFF.

This chain uses TRBV4-1 with TRBJ1-4; a possible D gene is TRBD1 (5 bases). The CDR3 is 14 amino acids. V dropped 2 bases and J dropped 6 bases, with 10 bases sitting between them. Germline V CDR1 and CDR2: MGHRA, YSYEKL. CDR3 in DNA: TGCGCCAGCAGCCAAACAGGAAGGGATGAAAAACTGTTTTTT. Its translation is CASSQTGRDEKLFF.

This chain joins TRBV7-9 and TRBJ1-1; D not resolved. In germline, CDR1 is SEHNR, CDR2 FQNEAQ (reference sequence). Trimming cost V 1 base and J 11 bases, with 14 bases left between them. The CDR3 runs 13 residues. CDR3: CASSLGGGDLAFF. As DNA, the CDR3 is TGTGCCAGCAGCTTAGGAGGCGGAGATCTGGCTTTCTTT.

Written as DNA, the CDR3 is TGCGCCAGCAGCCCCGGACAGACAGATACGCAGTATTTT. It is translated as CASSPGQTDTQYF. The genes are TRBV5-1 and TRBJ2-3; the D gene is possibly TRBD1 (6 bases). Trimming removed 4 bases from V and 3 bases from J, with 9 bases in between. Germline CDR1 SGHRS, CDR2 YFSETQ. This CDR3 contains 13 residues.

This clone has more than one count but fewer than ten. The chain couples TRBV25-1 to TRBJ2-3, with 7 bases identical to TRBD1. CDR1 is MGHDK, CDR2 SYGVNS, per germline. This CDR3 spans 15 amino acids. Trimming took 3 bases from V and 0 from J; bases not matched to a gene: 3. The CDR3 DNA follows: TGTGCCAGCAGTGAGGGGACAGTTAGCACAGATACGCAGTATTTT. It translates to CASSEGTVSTDTQYF.

This clone was counted a few times. The chain carries TRBV6-5 and TRBJ2-7; D remains unclear. Per germline, CDR1 MNHEY and CDR2 SVGAGI. V was cut by 1 base and J by 0 bases, with 7 bases left in between. This CDR3 is 14 amino acids long. CDR3 loop: CASSYLASSYEQYF. CDR3 nucleotides: TGTGCCAGCAGTTACTTGGCTTCCTCCTACGAGCAGTACTTC.

This clone showed up just a few times. Germline is not matched at one junction end, which may reflect a read error. The chain combines TRBV6-4 with TRBJ2-2; D is possibly TRBD2 (5 bases). This CDR3 contains 13 residues. Germline CDR1 reads MRHNA; CDR2 reads SNTAGT. The CDR3 loop reads CASSARLHRGAVF. The CDR3, as DNA: TGTGCCAGCAGTGCCAGGCTACACCGGGGAGCTGTTTTT.

The V call is TRBV5-6, the J call TRBJ1-4; 9 nucleotides align to TRBD1. CDR1 is SGHDT and CDR2 is YYEEEE in the germline V gene. With V trimmed by 3 bases and J by 0 bases, 6 bases remained unmatched. The CDR3 totals 17 residues. The CDR3: CASSSGQGIATNEKLFF. CDR3 coding DNA: TGTGCCAGCAGCTCGGGACAGGGTATTGCAACTAATGAAAAACTGTTTTTT.

The chain links TRBV18 to TRBJ1-3; D unresolved. V was clipped by 2 bases and J by 9 bases, with 11 bases between them. The CDR3 length is 13 residues. Germline values: CDR1 KGHSH, CDR2 LQKENI. CDR3: CASSPERWSTIYF. CDR3 bases: TGTGCCAGCTCACCAGAGAGGTGGAGCACCATATATTTT.

The chain is built from TRBV11-2 and TRBJ1-1; D perhaps matches TRBD1 (5 bases). The CDR3 loop spans 14 amino acids. The germline V and J ends were trimmed by 5 bases and 3 bases, with 13 bases remaining between them. CDR1 SGHAT and CDR2 FQNNGV come from the germline V gene. The CDR3 is CASSVGQGYTEAFF. The CDR3 DNA follows: TGTGCCAGCAGCGTAGGGCAGGGCTACACTGAAGCTTTCTTT. Full variable domain (rest looked up from reference TRBV11-2 and TRBJ1-1): EAGVAQSPRYKIIEKRQSVAFWCNPISGHATLYWYQQILGQGPKLLIQFQNNGVVDDSQLPKDRFSAERLKGVDSTLKIQPAKLEDSAVYLCASSVGQGYTEAFFGQGTRLTVV.

This clone appeared a single time. The V gene is TRBV2, the J gene TRBJ2-2, with 11 bases fitting TRBD2. Germline loops: CDR1 SNHLY, CDR2 FYNNEI. The J segment lost 4 bases and the V segment lost 6 bases, leaving 7 bases of the junction unmatched. The CDR3 extends over 16 amino acids. DNA for the CDR3: TGTGCCAGCAGACAAACTAGCGGGGGATCCACCGGGGAGCTGTTTTTT. Residues: CASRQTSGGSTGELFF.

This clone was observed a single time. The rearrangement links TRBV28 to TRBJ2-7; 11 bases are a match to TRBD1. J lost 3 bases, V lost 5 bases, and 9 bases had no gene match. This CDR3 comprises 16 residues. Germline V lookup: CDR1 MDHEN, CDR2 SYDVKM. In DNA, the CDR3 is TGTGCCAGCAGTCCAGGGGGACAGGGGGGATACTACGAGCAGTACGTC. This codes for CASSPGGQGGYYEQYV.

This clone was counted only a few times. This chain joins TRBV18 and TRBJ1-1, with 11 bases identical to TRBD1. V shed 5 bases and J 4 bases; nucleotides not matched to a gene: 6. Germline V CDR1 and CDR2: KGHSH, LQKENI. The CDR3 contains 15 residues. The CDR3 loop is CASSNTGTGGTEAFF. The CDR3, as DNA: TGTGCCAGCTCAAATACCGGGACAGGGGGCACTGAAGCTTTCTTT.

This clone occurred once. CDR3 bases: TGTGCCAGCAGCTTGGGACTGCGGGGAACTGAAGCTTTCTTT. Amino acids: CASSLGLRGTEAFF. The rearrangement links TRBV7-8 to TRBJ1-1, with D possibly being TRBD1 (5 bases). V shed 3 bases and J shed 5 bases, with 13 bases lying between them. CDR1 and CDR2 (germline): SGHVS, FQNEAQ. The CDR3 loop spans 14 amino acids.

As concerns this clone: Sequence at one end of the junction differs from germline and may be a read error. The chain uses TRBV5-1 and TRBJ2-6; possible D gene TRBD1, 5 bases. This CDR3 spans 16 amino acids. CDR1 is SGHRS and CDR2 is YFSETQ in the germline V gene. CDR3 sequence (DNA): TGCGCCAGCAGCTTCTCGACTCCTTATGGGGCCAACGGCCTGACTTTC. It translates to CASSFSTPYGANGLTF.

This chain connects TRBV28 to TRBJ2-2; 12 bases fit TRBD2. CDR1 is MDHEN, CDR2 SYDVKM, per germline. This CDR3 region has 18 residues. The J segment lost 3 bases and the V segment lost 2 bases, leaving 7 bases of the junction unmatched. Here the CDR3 DNA reads TGTGCCAGCAGTTTAAAAACTAGCGGGGGGACTCACACCGGGGAGCTGTTTTTT. Encoded protein: CASSLKTSGGTHTGELFF. The variable domain in full, completed from reference TRBV28 and TRBJ2-2, reads DVKVTQSSRYLVKRTGEKVFLECVQDMDHENMFWYRQDPGLGLRLIYFSYDVKMKEKGDIPEGYSVSREKKERFSLILESASTNQTSMYLCASSLKTSGGTHTGELFFGEGSRLTVL.

The chain joins TRBV6-4 to TRBJ1-2, with 9 bases lining up with TRBD1. The CDR3 runs to 14 residues. V lost 0 bases to trimming and J lost 6 bases; unmatched junction nucleotides: 2. Looked up from germline, CDR1 is MRHNA and CDR2 is SNTAGT. The DNA for the CDR3 is TGTGCCAGCAGTGACTCCAACAGGGGGCATGGCTACACCTTC. It specifies CASSDSNRGHGYTF.